Below are 24 T cell receptor beta chains sequenced from a single sample in a study of T cells in localized non-small cell lung cancer. Using immunoSEQ multiplex PCR, the repertoire was profiled, and TCRdb retains in-frame clones only, with some absent. The table includes more than 1,500 clones, about 22% detected once. Source: normal lung tissue next to the tumor, taken before any cancer treatment. The receptors were gathered from a man between 18 and 50 years old with stage I lung adenocarcinoma.

The J gene is TRBJ1-1, the V gene TRBV11-3, with 8 bases identical to TRBD1. The V segment lost 5 bases and the J segment 3 bases; nucleotides outside the gene matches: 11. The CDR3 loop spans 16 amino acids. Per the germline V gene, CDR1 is SGHNT and CDR2 is YENEEA. CDR3 bases: TGTGCCAGCAGCCATGAAGCCACAGGGGGATACACTGAAGCTTTCTTT. It codes for CASSHEATGGYTEAFF.

In its sample, this clone was seen a few times. The chain uses TRBV6-8 and TRBJ1-2, with 7 positions matching TRBD1. This CDR3 is 13 amino acids long. Per the germline V gene, CDR1 is MNHGY and CDR2 is SAAAGT. With 11 bases clipped from V and 4 bases from J, the junction kept 10 bases outside the gene matches. The CDR3 coding sequence is TGTGCCGGGACCCTCGGGACAGCCTATGGCTACACCTTC. Encoded protein: CAGTLGTAYGYTF.

This clone has a handful of counts. The rearrangement uses TRBV4-1 and TRBJ1-3; 8 bases fit TRBD1. The CDR3 loop spans 15 amino acids. Trimming at V came to 2 bases and at J to 3 bases, leaving 3 bases not matched to a gene. Germline CDR1 and CDR2: MGHRA and YSYEKL. The CDR3 region is CASSQMTGVGNTIYF. In DNA form, the CDR3 reads TGCGCCAGCAGCCAAATGACAGGGGTTGGAAACACCATATATTTT.

This clone occurred a few times. The chain couples TRBV11-3 to TRBJ2-4; unclear D gene. This CDR3 spans 14 amino acids. Germline V lookup: CDR1 SGHNT, CDR2 YENEEA. Between the trimmed V and J ends, which lost 1 base and 8 bases, there was a span of 12 bases. The CDR3 bases are TGTGCCAGCAGCTTAGGAACCGAGTGGGACATTCAGTACTTC. Its protein is CASSLGTEWDIQYF.

In its sample, this clone was seen a few times. The chain employs TRBV19 and TRBJ2-3; D may be TRBD1 (7 bases). The CDR3 is made up of 14 amino acids. Between the trimmed V and J ends, which lost 2 bases and 5 bases, there was a span of 11 bases. The V gene's germline CDR1 is LNHDA and CDR2 SQIVND (reference sequence). The CDR3 coding sequence is TGTGCCAGTAGTATACAGGGGGGTGGAGATACGCAGTATTTT. This gives the protein CASSIQGGGDTQYF.

The gene calls are TRBV15 and TRBJ1-2; D may be TRBD1 (5 bases). V was pared by 8 bases and J by 2 bases, with 24 bases between. Germline-derived CDR1 and CDR2 are LNHNV and YYDKDF (reference sequence). CDR3 length equals 17 residues. CDR3 loop: CATSDRPGRGRNYGYTF. CDR3 bases: TGTGCCACCTCAGATCGGCCAGGGAGGGGTAGGAACTATGGCTACACCTTC.

The V gene is TRBV5-1, the J gene TRBJ2-5, with D perhaps TRBD1 or TRBD2 (5 bases each). Germline V gene data show CDR1 as SGHRS and CDR2 as YFSETQ. CDR3 length: 14 amino acids. Trimming stripped 1 base from V and 2 bases from J, with 9 bases between. The CDR3 region has the DNA TGCGCCAGCAGCTTGCGGGGACCACAAGAGACCCAGTACTTC. Translated, it gives CASSLRGPQETQYF.

This clone turned up a few times. The chain carries TRBV7-6 and TRBJ2-2; 9 bases match TRBD1. CDR1 is SGHVS, CDR2 FNYEAQ, per germline. This CDR3 has 15 residues. J gave up 7 bases and V 3 bases, and 6 bases lay outside the gene matches. The CDR3 region has the DNA TGTGCCAGCAGCTTCGGGACAGGGCAAGTCGGGGAGCTGTTTTTT. Its translation: CASSFGTGQVGELFF.

V usage is TRBV28 and J usage is TRBJ1-6; D remains ambiguous. The V end lost 2 bases, the J end lost 9 bases, and 8 bases lay between the germline ends. The CDR3 is 13 amino acids. The germline V gene encodes CDR1 MDHEN and CDR2 SYDVKM. As DNA, the CDR3 is TGTGCCAGCAGTTTAGATCGGGGTTCACCCCTCCACTTT. This sequence encodes CASSLDRGSPLHF.

V is TRBV19 and J is TRBJ1-1, with D perhaps matching TRBD1 (5 bases). CDR3 length: 12 residues. V was cut by 7 bases and J by 4 bases, with 10 bases left in between. Looked up from germline, CDR1 is LNHDA and CDR2 is SQIVND (reference sequence). The CDR3 DNA follows: TGTGCCAGTATGGGGGTGAGCACTGAAGCTTTCTTT. Protein product: CASMGVSTEAFF.

This chain links TRBV11-3 with TRBJ1-3, with unresolved D. V was pared by 1 base and J by 5 bases, with 9 bases between. The length of the CDR3 is 14 residues. The V gene's germline CDR1 is SGHNT and CDR2 YENEEA. In DNA form, the CDR3 reads TGTGCCAGCAGCTTAGTCACAGATCGAAACACCATATATTTT. This encodes CASSLVTDRNTIYF.

This clone showed up just a few times. The rearrangement uses TRBV6-8 and TRBJ2-1; D is perhaps TRBD2 (7 bases). CDR1 and CDR2 (germline): MNHGY, SAAAGT. This CDR3 is built from 13 residues. V was trimmed by 7 bases and J by 10 bases, leaving 17 bases between them. The CDR3: CASTLRGGGEQFF. The CDR3 region has the DNA TGTGCCAGCACCCTGAGGGGGGGCGGGGAGCAGTTCTTC.

V gene TRBV18 combines with J gene TRBJ2-7; D not certain. CDR3 size: 14 residues. Trimming pared 2 bases from V and 1 base from J, leaving 9 bases between. In germline, CDR1 is KGHSH, CDR2 LQKENI. CDR3: CASSPNDGSYEQYF. Written as DNA, the CDR3 is TGTGCCAGCTCACCAAACGACGGATCCTACGAGCAGTACTTC.

The V and J genes are TRBV11-3 and TRBJ2-2, with 8 nucleotides matching TRBD2. CDR1 and CDR2 from the germline V gene are SGHNT and YENEEA. V was clipped by 5 bases and J by 4 bases; unmatched bases: 12. CDR3 size: 17 residues. Here the CDR3 reads CASSPREGGGTTGELFF. CDR3 sequence (DNA): TGTGCCAGCAGCCCCCGCGAGGGCGGGGGGACCACCGGGGAGCTGTTTTTT.

This chain joins TRBV11-3 and TRBJ2-1, with a weak D call TRBD2 (5 bases). Germline V gives CDR1 SGHNT, CDR2 YENEEA. Trimming took off 3 bases at V and 5 bases at J, with 17 bases between the two ends. This CDR3 region has 16 residues. CDR3 sequence: CASSLEDARTNNEQFF. For the CDR3, the DNA is TGTGCCAGCAGCTTGGAGGACGCCCGCACTAACAATGAGCAGTTCTTC.

This clone appeared a single time. The chain is built from TRBV5-1 and TRBJ1-4; D possibly corresponds to TRBD1 (6 bases). The V and J ends lost 2 bases and 2 bases respectively, with 16 bases between them. Germline V CDR1 and CDR2: SGHRS, YFSETQ. The CDR3 loop spans 17 amino acids. In nucleotides, the CDR3 is TGCGCCAGCAGCTTTTCCCCCCTGACAGGTACTAATGAAAAACTGTTTTTT. This gives the protein CASSFSPLTGTNEKLFF.

CDR3 nucleotides: TGTGCCAGCAGCGCCTCTGGACGGTTAAACACTGAAGCTTTCTTT. It specifies CASSASGRLNTEAFF. V gene TRBV9 combines with J gene TRBJ1-1; D is ambiguous. This CDR3 has 15 residues. CDR1 and CDR2 from the germline V gene are SGDLS and YYNGEE. V was shortened by 3 bases and J by 2 bases, with 14 bases between the two germline ends.

The chain links TRBV11-3 to TRBJ2-7, with TRBD2 identical over 8 bases. The V gene end was trimmed by 5 bases and the J gene end by 2 bases; junction bases not matched to a gene: 8. Per germline, CDR1 SGHNT and CDR2 YENEEA. The CDR3 length is 15 residues. CDR3 in DNA: TGTGCCAGCAGCCCCCAGTCGGGGGGGCCCTACGAGCAGTACTTC. Its protein is CASSPQSGGPYEQYF.

The chain couples TRBV5-1 to TRBJ1-4, with 11 nucleotides matching TRBD1. The CDR3 loop spans 16 amino acids. From germline, CDR1 is SGHRS and CDR2 YFSETQ. V shed 4 bases, J shed 0 bases, and the junction held 2 bases outside the gene matches. The CDR3 protein is CASSMGQGATNEKLFF. The CDR3 DNA sequence: TGCGCCAGCAGCATGGGACAGGGGGCAACTAATGAAAAACTGTTTTTT.

The chain links TRBV28 to TRBJ1-2; D is ambiguous. The CDR3 is 12 residues long. V lost 2 bases to trimming and J lost 4 bases, with 5 bases between them. Germline V gene lookup returns CDR1 MDHEN and CDR2 SYDVKM. Written as DNA, the CDR3 is TGTGCCAGCAGTTTAGGTTCCTATGGCTACACCTTC. Amino acid sequence: CASSLGSYGYTF.

The CDR3 DNA is TGTGACGAATGTCAAGTCACCTATGGCTACACCTTC. As protein: CDECQVTYGYTF. This sequence joins TRBV19 and TRBJ1-2; D gene ambiguous. CDR1 and CDR2 (germline): LNHDA, SQIVND (reference sequence). This CDR3 has 12 residues.

This clone has more than one count but fewer than ten. This chain connects TRBV23-1 to TRBJ1-6; D is unresolved. TRBV23-1 is recorded as an ORF, its role being uncertain. CDR3 size: 18 residues. The germline V and J ends were trimmed by 6 bases and 0 bases, with 18 bases remaining between them. Here the CDR3 reads CASSQDYGYSSYNSPLHF. DNA for the CDR3: TGCGCCAGCAGCCAAGATTACGGATATAGCTCCTATAATTCACCCCTCCACTTT.

This clone was detected only a few times. The V call is TRBV19, the J call TRBJ1-1; D is unclear. Trimming cost V 5 bases and J 2 bases, with 9 bases left between them. Germline V gives CDR1 LNHDA, CDR2 SQIVND (reference sequence). The CDR3 runs 13 residues. CDR3 nucleotide sequence: TGTGCCAGTAGTCAGAAGGTCAACACTGAAGCTTTCTTT. Its translation is CASSQKVNTEAFF.

J is TRBJ2-1 and V is TRBV9, with D possibly being TRBD1 (5 bases). The CDR3 covers 15 residues. CDR1 SGDLS and CDR2 YYNGEE come from the germline V gene. Trimming left V 4 bases short and J 7 bases short, with 18 bases between. The CDR3 sequence is CASSPDSKFWNEQFF. CDR3 nucleotide sequence: TGTGCCAGCAGCCCCGACAGTAAGTTCTGGAATGAGCAGTTCTTC.